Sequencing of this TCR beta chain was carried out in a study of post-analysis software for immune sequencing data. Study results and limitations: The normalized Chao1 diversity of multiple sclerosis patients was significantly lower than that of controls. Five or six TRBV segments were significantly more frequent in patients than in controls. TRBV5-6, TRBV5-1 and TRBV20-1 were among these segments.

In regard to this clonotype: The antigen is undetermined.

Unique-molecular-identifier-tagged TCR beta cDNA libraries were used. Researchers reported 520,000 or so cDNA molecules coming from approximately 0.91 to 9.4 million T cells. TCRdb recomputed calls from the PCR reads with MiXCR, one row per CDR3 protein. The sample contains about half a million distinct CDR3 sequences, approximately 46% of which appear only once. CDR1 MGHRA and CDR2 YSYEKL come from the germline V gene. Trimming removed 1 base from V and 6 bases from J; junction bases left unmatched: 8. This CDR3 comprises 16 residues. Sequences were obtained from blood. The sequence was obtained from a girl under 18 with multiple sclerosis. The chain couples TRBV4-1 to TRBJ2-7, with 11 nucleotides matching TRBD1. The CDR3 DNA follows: TGCGCCAGCAGCCAAGCGGAAGGACAGGGGGCGTCCGAGCAGTACTTC. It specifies CASSQAEGQGASEQYF.